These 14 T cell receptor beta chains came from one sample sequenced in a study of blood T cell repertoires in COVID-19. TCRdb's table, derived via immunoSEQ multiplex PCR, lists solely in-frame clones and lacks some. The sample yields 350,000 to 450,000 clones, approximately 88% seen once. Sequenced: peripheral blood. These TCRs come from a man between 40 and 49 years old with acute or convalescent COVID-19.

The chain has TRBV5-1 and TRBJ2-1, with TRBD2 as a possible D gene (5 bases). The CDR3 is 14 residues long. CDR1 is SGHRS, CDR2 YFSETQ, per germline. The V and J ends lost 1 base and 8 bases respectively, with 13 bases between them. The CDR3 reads CASSLFLDSDEQFF. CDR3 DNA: TGCGCCAGCAGCTTGTTTTTAGATAGCGATGAGCAGTTCTTC.

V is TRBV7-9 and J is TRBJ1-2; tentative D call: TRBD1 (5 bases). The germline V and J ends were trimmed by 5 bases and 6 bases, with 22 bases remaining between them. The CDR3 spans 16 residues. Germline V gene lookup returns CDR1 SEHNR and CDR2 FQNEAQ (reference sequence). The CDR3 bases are TGTGCCAGCAGCATACCTGACCGGGACTCAACCCATGGCTACACCTTC. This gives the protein CASSIPDRDSTHGYTF.

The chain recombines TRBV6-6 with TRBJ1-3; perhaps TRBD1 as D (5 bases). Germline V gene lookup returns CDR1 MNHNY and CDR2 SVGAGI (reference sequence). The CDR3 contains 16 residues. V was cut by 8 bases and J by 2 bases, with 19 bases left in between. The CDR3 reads CASCLGQWTTGNTIYF. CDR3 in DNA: TGTGCCAGCTGCCTGGGGCAGTGGACGACTGGAAACACCATATATTTT.

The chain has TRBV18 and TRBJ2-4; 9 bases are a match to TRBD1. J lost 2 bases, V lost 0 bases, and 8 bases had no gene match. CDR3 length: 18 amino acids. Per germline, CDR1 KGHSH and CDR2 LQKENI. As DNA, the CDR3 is TGTGCCAGCTCACCACCCTCGGGACAGGGAGGGCCCAAAAACATTCAGTACTTC. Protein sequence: CASSPPSGQGGPKNIQYF. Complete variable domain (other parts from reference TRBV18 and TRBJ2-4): NAGVMQNPRHLVRRRGQEARLRCSPMKGHSHVYWYRQLPEEGLKFMVYLQKENIIDESGMPKERFSAEFPKEGPSILRIQQVVRGDSAAYFCASSPPSGQGGPKNIQYFGAGTRLSVL.

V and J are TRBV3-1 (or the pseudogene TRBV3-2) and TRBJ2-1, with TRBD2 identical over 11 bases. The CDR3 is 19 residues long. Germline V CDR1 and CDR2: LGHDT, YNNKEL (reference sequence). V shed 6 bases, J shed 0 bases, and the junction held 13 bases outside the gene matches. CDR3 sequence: CASSPLWLAGGPSYNEQFF. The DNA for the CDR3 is TGTGCCAGCAGTCCCTTATGGCTAGCGGGAGGCCCCTCCTACAATGAGCAGTTCTTC.

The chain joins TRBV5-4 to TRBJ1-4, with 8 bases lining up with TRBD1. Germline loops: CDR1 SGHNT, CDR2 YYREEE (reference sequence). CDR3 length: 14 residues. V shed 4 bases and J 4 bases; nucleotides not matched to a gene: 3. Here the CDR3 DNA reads TGTGCCAGCAGCCCGACAGGGGTTAATGAAAAACTGTTTTTT. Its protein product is CASSPTGVNEKLFF.

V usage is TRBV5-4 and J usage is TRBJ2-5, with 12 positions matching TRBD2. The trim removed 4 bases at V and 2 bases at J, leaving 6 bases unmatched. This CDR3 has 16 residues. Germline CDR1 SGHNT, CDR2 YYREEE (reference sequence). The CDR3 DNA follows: TGTGCCAGCAGCCCGAGAGGACTAGCGGGGCAAGAGACCCAGTACTTC. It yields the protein CASSPRGLAGQETQYF.

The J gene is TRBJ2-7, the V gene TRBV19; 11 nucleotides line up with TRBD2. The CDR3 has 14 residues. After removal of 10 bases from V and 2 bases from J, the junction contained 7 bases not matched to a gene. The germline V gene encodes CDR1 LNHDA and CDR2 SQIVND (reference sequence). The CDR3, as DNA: TGTGCCACTTCACTAGCGGGGGAGACCTACGAGCAGTACTTC. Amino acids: CATSLAGETYEQYF.

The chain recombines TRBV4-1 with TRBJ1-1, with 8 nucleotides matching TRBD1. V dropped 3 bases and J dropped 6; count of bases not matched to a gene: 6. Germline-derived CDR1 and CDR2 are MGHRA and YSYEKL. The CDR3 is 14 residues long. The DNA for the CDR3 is TGCGCCAGCAGCCATACCGGACAGGGCGCTGAAGCTTTCTTT. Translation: CASSHTGQGAEAFF.

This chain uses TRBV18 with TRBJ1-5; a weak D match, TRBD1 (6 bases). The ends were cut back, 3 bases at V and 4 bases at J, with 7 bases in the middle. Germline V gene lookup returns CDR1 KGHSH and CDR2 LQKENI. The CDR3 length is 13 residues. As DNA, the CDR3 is TGTGCCAGCTCACCGGACAGAAATCAGCCCCAGCATTTT. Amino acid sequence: CASSPDRNQPQHF.

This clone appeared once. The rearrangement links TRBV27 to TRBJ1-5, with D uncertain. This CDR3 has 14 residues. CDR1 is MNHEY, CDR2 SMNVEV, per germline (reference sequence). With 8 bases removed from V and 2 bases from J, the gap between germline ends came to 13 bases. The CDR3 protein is CASGYSGGNQPQHF. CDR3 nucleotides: TGTGCCAGCGGGTACAGCGGGGGCAATCAGCCCCAGCATTTT.

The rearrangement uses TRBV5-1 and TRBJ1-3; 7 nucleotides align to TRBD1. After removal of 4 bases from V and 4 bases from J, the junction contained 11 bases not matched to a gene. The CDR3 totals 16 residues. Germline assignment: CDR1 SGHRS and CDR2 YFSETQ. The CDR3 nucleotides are TGCGCCAGCAGCACCCGGGGCGGGACAGCGGGAAACACCATATATTTT. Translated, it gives CASSTRGGTAGNTIYF.

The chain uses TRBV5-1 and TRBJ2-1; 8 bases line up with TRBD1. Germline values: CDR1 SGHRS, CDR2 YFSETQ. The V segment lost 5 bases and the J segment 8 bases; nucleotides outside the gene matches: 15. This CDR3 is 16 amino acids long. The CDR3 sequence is CASRHFRGQEVDEQFF. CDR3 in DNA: TGCGCCAGCAGACACTTCCGGGGACAGGAGGTCGATGAGCAGTTCTTC.

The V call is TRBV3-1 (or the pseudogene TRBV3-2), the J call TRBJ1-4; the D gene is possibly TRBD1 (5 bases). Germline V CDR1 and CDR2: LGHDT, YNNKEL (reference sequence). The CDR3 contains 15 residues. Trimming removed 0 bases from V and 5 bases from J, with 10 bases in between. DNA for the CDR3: TGTGCCAGCAGCCAAGATAGGGGCAGCAATGAAAAACTGTTTTTT. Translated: CASSQDRGSNEKLFF.